This TCR beta chain was documented in a study of cytomegalovirus exposure and HLA in healthy donors. Study findings and constraints: Relative to the 666-donor mean, N-insertions were reportedly fewer in an Asian-associated ancestry cluster in a later analysis. It was likely that a cluster of highly shared sequence variants was a sequencing artifact.

Concerning this clone itself: What it recognizes is unknown.

It was with 60 Vbeta and 13 Jbeta primers that the PCR ran. Only in-frame clones appear in the TCRdb table, and some are missing; sequencing was by immunoSEQ multiplex PCR. The sample yields fewer than 250,000 clones, more than 65% seen once. This CDR3 contains 14 residues. CDR1 MNHEY and CDR2 SMNVEV come from the germline V gene (reference sequence). V lost 5 bases to trimming and J lost 3 bases; unmatched junction nucleotides: 4. The specimen sequenced was PBMCs. This clonotype was sampled from a man in his forties in good health and CMV-seropositive. This sequence joins TRBV27 and TRBJ2-1; TRBD1 matches 7 bases. The CDR3 DNA follows: TGTGCCAGCAGTCGGACAGGCGACTACAATGAGCAGTTCTTC. Amino acids: CASSRTGDYNEQFF.